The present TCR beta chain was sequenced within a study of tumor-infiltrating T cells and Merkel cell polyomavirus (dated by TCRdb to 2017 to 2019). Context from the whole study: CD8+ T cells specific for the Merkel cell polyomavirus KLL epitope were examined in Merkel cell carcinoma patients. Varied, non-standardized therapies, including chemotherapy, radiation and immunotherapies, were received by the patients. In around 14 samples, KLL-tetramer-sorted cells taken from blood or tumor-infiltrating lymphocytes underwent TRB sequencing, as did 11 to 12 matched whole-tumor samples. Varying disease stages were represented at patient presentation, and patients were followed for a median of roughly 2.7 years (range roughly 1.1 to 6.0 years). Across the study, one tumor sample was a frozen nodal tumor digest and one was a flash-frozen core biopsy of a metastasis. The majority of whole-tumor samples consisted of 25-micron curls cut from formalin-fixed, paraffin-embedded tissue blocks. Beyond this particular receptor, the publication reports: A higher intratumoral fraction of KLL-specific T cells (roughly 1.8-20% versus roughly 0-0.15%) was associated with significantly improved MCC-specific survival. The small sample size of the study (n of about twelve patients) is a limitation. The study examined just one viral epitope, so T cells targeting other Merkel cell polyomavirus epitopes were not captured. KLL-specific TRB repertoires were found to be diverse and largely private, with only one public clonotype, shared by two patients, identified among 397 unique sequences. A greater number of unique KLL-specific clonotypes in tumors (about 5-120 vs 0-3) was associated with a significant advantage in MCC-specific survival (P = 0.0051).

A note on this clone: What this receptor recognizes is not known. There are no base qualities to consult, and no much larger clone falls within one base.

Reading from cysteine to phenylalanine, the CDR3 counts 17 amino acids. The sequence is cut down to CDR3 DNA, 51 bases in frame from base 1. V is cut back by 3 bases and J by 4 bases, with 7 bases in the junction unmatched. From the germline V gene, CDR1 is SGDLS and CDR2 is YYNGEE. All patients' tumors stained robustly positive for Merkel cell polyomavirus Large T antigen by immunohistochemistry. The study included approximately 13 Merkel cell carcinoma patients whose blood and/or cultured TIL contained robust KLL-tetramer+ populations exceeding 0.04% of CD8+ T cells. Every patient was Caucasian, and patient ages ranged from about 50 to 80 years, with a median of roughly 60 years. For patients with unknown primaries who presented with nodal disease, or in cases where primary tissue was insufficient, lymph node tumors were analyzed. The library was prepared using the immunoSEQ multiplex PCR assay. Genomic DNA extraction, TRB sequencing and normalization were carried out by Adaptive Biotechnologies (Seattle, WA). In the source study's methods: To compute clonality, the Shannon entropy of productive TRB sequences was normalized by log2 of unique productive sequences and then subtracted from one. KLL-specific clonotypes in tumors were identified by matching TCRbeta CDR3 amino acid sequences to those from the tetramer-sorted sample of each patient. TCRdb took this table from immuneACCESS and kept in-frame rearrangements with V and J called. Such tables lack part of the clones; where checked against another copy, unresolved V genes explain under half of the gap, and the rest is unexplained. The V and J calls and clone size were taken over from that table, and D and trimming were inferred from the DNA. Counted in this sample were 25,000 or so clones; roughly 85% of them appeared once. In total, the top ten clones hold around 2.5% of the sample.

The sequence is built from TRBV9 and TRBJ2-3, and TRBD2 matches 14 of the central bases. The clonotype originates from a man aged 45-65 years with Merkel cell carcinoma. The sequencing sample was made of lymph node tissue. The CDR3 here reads CASSDLPGLAGADTQYF. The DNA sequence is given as TGTGCCAGCAGCGACCTACCGGGACTAGCGGGGGCAGATACGCAGTATTTT.